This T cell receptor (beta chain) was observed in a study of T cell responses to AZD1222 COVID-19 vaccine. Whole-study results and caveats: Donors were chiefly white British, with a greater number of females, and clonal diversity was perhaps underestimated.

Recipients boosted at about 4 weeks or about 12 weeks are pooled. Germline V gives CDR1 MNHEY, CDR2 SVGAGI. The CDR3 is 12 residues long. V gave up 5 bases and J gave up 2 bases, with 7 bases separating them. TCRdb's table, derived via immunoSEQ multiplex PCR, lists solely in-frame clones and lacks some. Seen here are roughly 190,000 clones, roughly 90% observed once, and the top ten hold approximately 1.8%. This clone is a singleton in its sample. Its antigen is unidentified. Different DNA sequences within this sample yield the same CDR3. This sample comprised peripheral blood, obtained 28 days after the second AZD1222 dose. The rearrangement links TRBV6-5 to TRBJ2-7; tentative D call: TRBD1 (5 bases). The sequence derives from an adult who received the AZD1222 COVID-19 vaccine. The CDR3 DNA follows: TGTGCCAGCAGTAGGGGAACCTACGAGCAGTACTTC. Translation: CASSRGTYEQYF.